Reported below is one T cell receptor (beta chain). The sample comes from a study of blood T cell repertoires in COVID-19. Across the study: Some COVID-19 samples were acute and others convalescent; all came from the United States, Italy and Spain.

This table comes from immunoSEQ multiplex PCR, and its TCRdb copy is limited to in-frame clones, with some not included. The sample yields some 340,000 clones, 90% seen once. Germline assignment: CDR1 SGHTA and CDR2 FQGTGA. This CDR3 comprises 13 residues. Trimming shortened V by 0 bases and J by 4 bases, and 6 bases separated the two germline ends. Those who participated ranged in age from roughly 18 to 89 years and resided in approximately 23 US areas. Clinical history reported by participants formed the basis on which cohorts were assigned. During the 2 weeks before they entered the study, exposed participants had met someone with a PCR-confirmed or clinician-diagnosed COVID-19 case.

Sequencing was carried out using PBMCs or T cells enriched from blood (not recorded which). The origin of this receptor is a woman aged 25 to 39 who had been exposed to COVID-19. The gene calls are TRBV7-3 and TRBJ1-1; D possibly corresponds to TRBD1 (5 bases). The CDR3 loop is CASSLTGATEAFF. CDR3 DNA: TGTGCCAGCAGCTTAACAGGGGCCACTGAAGCTTTCTTT.